What follows describes a single T cell receptor beta chain. The naive CD8 fraction comprised CD45RO-negative cells positively selected for CCR7 and excluded terminally differentiated effector memory CD45RA+ cells. The sample originates from a study of shared clonotypes between healthy human individuals. Study summary: Three men and two women, aged 18 to 49, were donors.

The data were produced by immunoSEQ multiplex PCR, yet TCRdb's version contains in-frame clones alone and is incomplete. The sample comprises approximately 590,000 clones, around 95% of which are singletons, and roughly 0.1% rests with the top ten. The sequence derives from a woman aged 30 to 39 in good health. Sequenced: naive CD8+ T cells sorted from blood.

Here the CDR3 reads CASSQDISWNTEAFF. For the CDR3, the DNA is TGCGCCAGCAGCCAAGATATTTCTTGGAACACTGAAGCTTTCTTT. The chain is built from TRBV4-1 and TRBJ1-1; no firm D call. Germline V gene sequence: CDR1 MGHRA, CDR2 YSYEKL. Trimming took off 0 bases at V and 1 base at J, with 9 bases between the two ends. The CDR3 spans 15 residues.